This is a list of T cell receptor beta chains from one sample in a study of beta chain features in type 1 diabetes. This table comes from immunoSEQ multiplex PCR, and its TCRdb copy is limited to in-frame clones, with some not included. The table records 200,000 to 250,000 clones, roughly a tenth of them present only once. Source material: central memory CD4+ T cells from blood. Receptors originate from a man aged 18 to 30 in good health. The CDR3 runs from the conserved cysteine through the conserved F or W. The D gene is left open where the match is weak. The size of a clone is reported for some rows only, either as once, few or many, or as a class for expanded clones.

cdr3_nt,cdr3_aa,v_call,clone_size,j_call,d_call
TGTGCCACCAGCGCTAGCTCTAGCACAGATACGCAGTATTTT,CATSASSSTDTQYF,TRBV15,NA,TRBJ2-3,NA
TGTGCCATCAGGGGACTAGCCAGGGATGAGCAGTTCTTC,CAIRGLARDEQFF,TRBV10-3,many,TRBJ2-1,TRBD2
TGTGCCATCAGTTCCGGGACTAGCGCCATCGAGCAGTACTTC,CAISSGTSAIEQYF,TRBV10-3,many,TRBJ2-7,TRBD2
TGCAGCGGGGGCAGGGGGCAGGGCGAGCAGTACTTC,CSGGRGQGEQYF,TRBV29-1,many,TRBJ2-7,TRBD1
TGTGCCAGCAGCGCACCTAGCGGGCGCTCCTACGAGCAGTACTTC,CASSAPSGRSYEQYF,TRBV28,NA,TRBJ2-7,TRBD2
TGTGCCAGCAGTTCTAGGACAGGGCGCAATCAGCCCCAGCATTTT,CASSSRTGRNQPQHF,TRBV28,NA,TRBJ1-5,TRBD1
TGTGCCAGCAGCCCGAAGTCGGGGCTGGTTACAGATACGCAGTATTTT,CASSPKSGLVTDTQYF,TRBV4-2,few,TRBJ2-3,NA
TGTGCCACCAGCAACCGCCTTGGACGGATTAATGAAAAACTGTTTTTT,CATSNRLGRINEKLFF,TRBV15,many,TRBJ1-4,NA
TGCAGCGTTCGAGGGAAAGAGGGGCAGCCCCAGCATTTT,CSVRGKEGQPQHF,TRBV29-1,many,TRBJ1-5,NA
TGTGCCAGCAGCAGAAGTACAGGGGCGAATCAGCCCCAGCATTTT,CASSRSTGANQPQHF,TRBV7-8,NA,TRBJ1-5,TRBD1
TGTGCCAGCAGCCGGGCTAGCGGGACAGATACGCAGTATTTT,CASSRASGTDTQYF,TRBV28,few,TRBJ2-3,TRBD2